This T cell receptor beta chain was sequenced during a study of cytomegalovirus exposure and HLA in healthy donors. 13 Jbeta primers and 60 Vbeta primers were used for the PCR. Some clones are missing from TCRdb's copy, which holds only in-frame ones; the method was immunoSEQ multiplex PCR. The profile shows some 200,000 clones, roughly 80% of them singletons. The V end lost 0 bases, the J end lost 6 bases, and 21 bases lay between the germline ends. The CDR3 totals 17 residues. Per the germline V gene, CDR1 is MGHRA and CDR2 is YSYEKL. The specimen sequenced was PBMCs. The receptor's source is a woman in her thirties or forties in good health and CMV-seronegative. The rearrangement uses TRBV4-1 and TRBJ2-7, with D possibly TRBD1 on 6 matching bases. Here the CDR3 DNA reads TGCGCCAGCAGCCAAGACTGGGGGCTAGTTAGAGGGCGCGAGCAGTACTTC. Amino acids: CASSQDWGLVRGREQYF.